This TCR beta chain was obtained from a study of blood T cell repertoires in COVID-19 (dated by TCRdb to 2018 to 2020). Study-wide context: The collaborator samples originated in the United States, Italy and Spain and spanned the acute and convalescent phases of COVID-19. Sample metadata almost always included a de-identified subject ID, COVID-19 status, age in years and sex. Deeply sampled blood TCRbeta repertoires from subjects exposed to, actively infected with, or recovered from COVID-19 were included in the dataset. Samples were obtained from the ongoing ImmuneRACE study (first 160 participants) and from 1,254 subjects provided by 6 global collaborators. The material from the prospective study consisted of cDNA or gDNA derived from T cells, B-cell-depleted T cells, or PBMCs. Where HLA class I and class II types were available, the types were taken from metadata supplied by the sample provider, not from assay-based typing. A freely available public database, intended as a resource for researchers studying the immune response to SARS-CoV-2, is where the repertoires were released.

Whole blood was collected in K2EDTA tubes by collaborating institutions according to the institutions' own protocols. For TCRbeta analysis, collaborator samples were shipped as frozen whole blood, as isolated PBMCs, or as DNA extracted from either sample type. This clone appeared a single time. Its cognate antigen has yet to be identified. Nothing much larger sits one base from this clone, and base qualities are not available. The germline V gene supplies CDR1 SGDLS and CDR2 YYNGEE. Its CDR3 holds 14 amino acids, cysteine through phenylalanine. Only the CDR3 portion is preserved as DNA: 42 bases, with reading frame beginning at the first base. The trim is 4 bases for V and 3 bases for J, with a gap of 10 bases between the germline ends. TCRbeta CDR3 regions were amplified from genomic DNA using the immunoSEQ Assay, a bias-controlled multiplex PCR. Processing in the source paper ran as follows. Within the assay, amplification of reference gene primers was used to estimate how many nucleated cells each sample contained. Sequence reads were collapsed and filtered to measure the absolute abundance of every unique TCRbeta CDR3 rearrangement. Productive Simpson clonality was computed per sample as the square root of Simpson's diversity index over productive rearrangements. TCRdb limited this immuneACCESS table to in-frame rearrangements with V and J called. A share of clones is missing; checked studies link under half to unresolved V genes, and the rest is unexplained. That table gives V, J and clone size, and the DNA gave D and trimming. This sample is represented by 200,000 to 250,000 clones; 92% of them were singletons. Approximately 1.2% of the sample is taken by the ten largest.

Results the study describes overall, beyond this receptor: How much clinical and demographic metadata was included differed by source and by participant, and the metadata was provided uncurated.

This clonotype originated in a man aged 25-45 years with acute or convalescent COVID-19. The sequenced sample was peripheral blood. The V and J segments used are TRBV9 and TRBJ2-2; TRBD2 is perhaps the D gene, given 6 matching bases. The CDR3 region: CASSPSGYTGELFF. The nucleotide sequence reads TGTGCCAGCAGCCCAAGCGGGTACACCGGGGAGCTGTTTTTT.